This T cell receptor (beta chain) was documented in a study of monozygotic twins with inflammatory bowel disease. Study-wide points: Cells of different T cell subtypes could not be told apart. Sharing of clonotypes with others was lower in IBD patients than in healthy twins, and this was especially so with disease activity.

Germline CDR1 is SGHTA and CDR2 is FQGTGA. The CDR3 totals 14 residues. UMIs containing a 6-nucleotide sample barcode were added via template switching. TCRdb derives one entry per CDR3 protein from the 5' RACE reads, leaving out DNA. Its table lists about 170,000 distinct CDR3 sequences. Notes on this clonotype: The antigen is undetermined.

V and J are TRBV7-3 and TRBJ2-7; checking the TCRdb D call of TRBD1 is not possible without DNA. The sample comprised blood. The TCR comes from a human donor with ulcerative colitis or Crohn's disease, or a healthy co-twin of an affected twin (not recorded which). The CDR3 loop reads CASSLYGGSYEQYF. Variable domain in full (rest from reference TRBV7-3 and TRBJ2-7): GAGVSQTPSNKVTEKGKYVELRCDPISGHTALYWYRQSLGQGPEFLIYFQGTGAADDSGLPNDRFFAVRPEGSVSTLKIQRTERGDSAVYLCASSLYGGSYEQYFGPGTRLTVT.